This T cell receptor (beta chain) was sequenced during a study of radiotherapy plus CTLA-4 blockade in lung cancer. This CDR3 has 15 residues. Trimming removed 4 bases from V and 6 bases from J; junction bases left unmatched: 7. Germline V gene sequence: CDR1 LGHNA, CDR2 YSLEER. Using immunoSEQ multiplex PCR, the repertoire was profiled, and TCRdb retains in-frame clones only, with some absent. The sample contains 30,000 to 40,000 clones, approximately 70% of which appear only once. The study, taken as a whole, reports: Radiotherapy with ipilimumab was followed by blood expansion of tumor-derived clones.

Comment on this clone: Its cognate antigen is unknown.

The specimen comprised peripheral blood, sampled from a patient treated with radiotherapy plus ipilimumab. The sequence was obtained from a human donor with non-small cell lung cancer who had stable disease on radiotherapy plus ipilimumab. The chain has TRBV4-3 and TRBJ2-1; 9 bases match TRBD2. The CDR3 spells CASSLQTSGANEQFF. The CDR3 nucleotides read TGCGCCAGCAGCCTACAGACTAGCGGCGCCAATGAGCAGTTCTTC.